The 11 T cell receptor beta chains in this list originate from one sample, sequenced in a study of Graves' ophthalmopathy and Graves' hyperthyroidism. Scientists amplified the TCR beta CDR3 regions from RNA transcripts. First-round RT-PCR relied on HTBI primers, and a second-round multiplex PCR came next. One entry per CDR3 protein, called by TCRdb with MiXCR from the multiplex PCR reads. The profile shows approximately 700,000 distinct CDR3 sequences, 35% to 45% of them singletons. Sequencing was performed on peripheral blood. The receptors here all came from an adult man with Graves' ophthalmopathy.

The rearrangement links TRBV11-1 to TRBJ1-6; D uncertain. In germline, CDR1 is SGHAT, CDR2 FQDESV (reference sequence). The CDR3 runs 13 residues. V was cut by 5 bases and J by 10 bases, with 12 bases left in between. The DNA for the CDR3 is TGTGCCAGCAGCCCGGGGTTAGAGTCACCCCTCCACTTT. It specifies CASSPGLESPLHF.

J is TRBJ2-5 and V is TRBV5-6; no clear D. CDR1 SGHDT and CDR2 YYEEEE come from the germline V gene. The CDR3 is 14 residues long. The V and J ends lost 0 bases and 3 bases respectively, with 9 bases between them. The CDR3 region is CASSLASRKETQYF. The CDR3, as DNA: TGTGCCAGCAGCTTGGCCAGTCGGAAAGAGACCCAGTACTTC.

This chain links TRBV29-1 with TRBJ2-5; tentatively, D is TRBD2 (6 bases). The CDR3 has 10 residues. Trimming took off 7 bases at V and 7 bases at J, with 10 bases between the two ends. CDR1 is SQVTM and CDR2 is ANQGSEA in the germline V gene. CDR3 sequence: CSGGVATQYF. CDR3 nucleotides: TGCAGCGGCGGGGTGGCGACCCAGTACTTC.

This clonotype showed up many times. The chain links TRBV10-3 to TRBJ1-6, with 8 bases lining up with TRBD1. Trimming took 6 bases from V and 7 from J; bases not matched to a gene: 8. From germline, CDR1 is ENHRY and CDR2 SYGVKD. CDR3 length: 15 residues. The CDR3 DNA reads as TGTGCCATCAGGGACTCGGACAGGGCAAATTCACCCCTCCACTTT. This encodes CAIRDSDRANSPLHF.

This sequence joins TRBV7-9 and TRBJ1-3, with 8 bases aligning to TRBD1. Germline CDR1 is SEHNR and CDR2 is FQNEAQ (reference sequence). The CDR3 runs to 15 residues. With 5 bases clipped from V and 4 bases from J, the junction kept 7 bases outside the gene matches. The CDR3 bases are TGTGCCAGCAGCAGTGCGACAGGGGAAGGAAACACCATATATTTT. It is translated as CASSSATGEGNTIYF.

The chain carries TRBV7-9 and TRBJ2-5; tentatively, D is TRBD2 (6 bases). V lost 5 bases, J lost 5 bases, and 24 bases lay in between. CDR1 and CDR2 from the germline V gene are SEHNR and FQNEAQ (reference sequence). The CDR3 loop spans 17 amino acids. The CDR3 here is CASSQVGGAGNPETQYF. The CDR3 nucleotides read TGTGCCAGCAGCCAGGTCGGAGGGGCTGGAAATCCGGAGACCCAGTACTTC.

About this clonotype: A junction end diverges from the germline sequence, so it may reflect a read error. This chain links TRBV11-1 with TRBJ2-5, with D perhaps matching TRBD1 or TRBD2 (5 bases each). There are 14 residues in the CDR3. Germline-derived CDR1 and CDR2 are SGHAT and FQDESV (reference sequence). The CDR3 nucleotides are TGTGCCAGCTCACCGGGACGGAGACAAGAGGCCCAGTACTTC. The encoded protein is CASSPGRRQEAQYF.

The chain recombines TRBV19 with TRBJ2-7, with D uncertain. Germline assignment: CDR1 LNHDA and CDR2 SQIVND (reference sequence). The CDR3 is made up of 14 amino acids. V dropped 8 bases and J dropped 2 bases, with 16 bases sitting between them. The chain's CDR3 is CASASAYGPYEQYF. The CDR3 bases are TGTGCCAGTGCGAGCGCGTATGGGCCCTACGAGCAGTACTTC.

This clonotype was seen only a few times. The chain recombines TRBV27 with TRBJ1-2; 9 bases align to TRBD1. The V segment lost 5 bases and the J segment 4 bases; nucleotides outside the gene matches: 5. This CDR3 comprises 14 residues. Germline V gene data show CDR1 as MNHEY and CDR2 as SMNVEV (reference sequence). The CDR3 nucleotides read TGTGCCAGCAGTCCCCAGACAGGGGGCTATGGCTACACCTTC. This translates into CASSPQTGGYGYTF.

This clonotype was counted many times. This chain links TRBV7-8 with TRBJ2-5; no clear D. CDR1 is SGHVS and CDR2 is FQNEAQ in the germline V gene. V was trimmed by 1 base and J by 2 bases, leaving 17 bases between them. The CDR3 has 17 residues. The CDR3 sequence is CASSLGTGRPRQETQYF. CDR3 nucleotides: TGTGCCAGCAGCTTAGGGACGGGCAGGCCTCGGCAAGAGACCCAGTACTTC.

This CDR3 reads CASSQGSDIVYEQYF. The CDR3 DNA sequence: TGTGCCAGCAGTCAAGGTTCGGACATTGTCTACGAGCAGTACTTC. This chain joins TRBV2 and TRBJ2-7, with a possible D match to TRBD1 (5 bases). Germline assignment: CDR1 SNHLY and CDR2 FYNNEI. V dropped 5 bases and J dropped 3 bases, with 17 bases sitting between them. CDR3 length equals 15 residues.